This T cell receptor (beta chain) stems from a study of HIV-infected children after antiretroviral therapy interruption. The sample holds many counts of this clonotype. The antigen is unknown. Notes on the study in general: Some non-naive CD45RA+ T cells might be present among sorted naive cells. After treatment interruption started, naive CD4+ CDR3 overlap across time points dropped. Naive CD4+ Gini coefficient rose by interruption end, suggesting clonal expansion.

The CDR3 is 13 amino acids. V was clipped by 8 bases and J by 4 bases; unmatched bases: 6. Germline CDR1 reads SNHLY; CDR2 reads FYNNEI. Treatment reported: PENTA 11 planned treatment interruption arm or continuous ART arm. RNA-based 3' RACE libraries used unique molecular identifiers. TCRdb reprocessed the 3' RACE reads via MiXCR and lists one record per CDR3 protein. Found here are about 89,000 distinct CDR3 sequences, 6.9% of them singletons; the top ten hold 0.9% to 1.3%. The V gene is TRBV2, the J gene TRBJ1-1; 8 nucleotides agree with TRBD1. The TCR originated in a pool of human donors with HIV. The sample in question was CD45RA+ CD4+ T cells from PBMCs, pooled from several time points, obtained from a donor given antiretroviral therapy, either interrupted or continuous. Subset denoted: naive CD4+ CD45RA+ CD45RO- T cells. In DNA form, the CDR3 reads TGTGCCAGCCGGACAGGGTTTGGCACTGAAGCTTTCTTT. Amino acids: CASRTGFGTEAFF.